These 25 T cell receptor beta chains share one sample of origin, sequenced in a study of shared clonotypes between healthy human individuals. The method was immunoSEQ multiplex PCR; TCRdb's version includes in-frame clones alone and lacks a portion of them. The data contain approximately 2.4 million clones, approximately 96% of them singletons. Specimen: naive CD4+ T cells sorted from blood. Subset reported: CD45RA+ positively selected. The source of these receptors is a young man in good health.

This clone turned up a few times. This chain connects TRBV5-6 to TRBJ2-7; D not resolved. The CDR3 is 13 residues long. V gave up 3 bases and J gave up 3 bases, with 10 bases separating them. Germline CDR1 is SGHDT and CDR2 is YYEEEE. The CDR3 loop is CASSWKSYYEQYF. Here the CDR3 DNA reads TGTGCCAGCAGCTGGAAGTCCTACTACGAGCAGTACTTC.

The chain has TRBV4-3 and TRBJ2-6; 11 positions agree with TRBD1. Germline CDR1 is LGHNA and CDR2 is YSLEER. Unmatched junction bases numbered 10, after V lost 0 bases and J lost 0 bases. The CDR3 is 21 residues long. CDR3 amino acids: CASSQDWTGGPIFSGANVLTF. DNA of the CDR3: TGCGCCAGCAGCCAAGATTGGACAGGGGGCCCTATATTCTCTGGGGCCAACGTCCTGACTTTC.

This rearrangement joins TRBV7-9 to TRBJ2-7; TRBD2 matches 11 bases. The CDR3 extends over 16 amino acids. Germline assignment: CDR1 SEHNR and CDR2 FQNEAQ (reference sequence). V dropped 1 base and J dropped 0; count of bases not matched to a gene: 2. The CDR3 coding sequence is TGTGCCAGCAGCTTAGGACTAGCGGGGACCTCCTACGAGCAGTACTTC. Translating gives CASSLGLAGTSYEQYF.

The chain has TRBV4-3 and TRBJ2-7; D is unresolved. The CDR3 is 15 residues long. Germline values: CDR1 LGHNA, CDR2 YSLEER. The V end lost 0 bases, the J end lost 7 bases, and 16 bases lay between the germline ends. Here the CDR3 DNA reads TGCGCCAGCAGCCAAGACCTAGGATTAACGAGAGAGCAGTACTTC. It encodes CASSQDLGLTREQYF.

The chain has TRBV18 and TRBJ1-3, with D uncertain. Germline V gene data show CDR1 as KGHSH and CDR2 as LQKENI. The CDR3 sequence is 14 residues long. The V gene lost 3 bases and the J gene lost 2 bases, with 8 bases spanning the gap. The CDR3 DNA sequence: TGTGCCAGCTCACCGATTAAGACTGGAAACACCATATATTTT. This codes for CASSPIKTGNTIYF.

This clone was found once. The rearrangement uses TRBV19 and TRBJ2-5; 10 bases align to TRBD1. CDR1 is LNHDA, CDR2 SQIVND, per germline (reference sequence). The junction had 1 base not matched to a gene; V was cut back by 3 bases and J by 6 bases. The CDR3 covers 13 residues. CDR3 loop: CASSMGQGQTQYF. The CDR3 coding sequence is TGTGCCAGTAGTATGGGACAGGGGCAGACCCAGTACTTC.

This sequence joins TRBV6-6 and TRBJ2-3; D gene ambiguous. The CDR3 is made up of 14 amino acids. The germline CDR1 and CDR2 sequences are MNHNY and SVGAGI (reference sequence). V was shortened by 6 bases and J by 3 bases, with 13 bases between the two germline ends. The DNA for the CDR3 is TGTGCCAGCAGACCCCTCGGCCCGACAGATACGCAGTATTTT. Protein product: CASRPLGPTDTQYF.

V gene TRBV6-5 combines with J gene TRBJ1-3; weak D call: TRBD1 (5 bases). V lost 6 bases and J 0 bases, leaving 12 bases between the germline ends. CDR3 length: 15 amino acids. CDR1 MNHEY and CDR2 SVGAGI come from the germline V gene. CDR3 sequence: CASRERDLSGNTIYF. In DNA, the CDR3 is TGTGCCAGCAGGGAAAGGGACCTCTCTGGAAACACCATATATTTT.

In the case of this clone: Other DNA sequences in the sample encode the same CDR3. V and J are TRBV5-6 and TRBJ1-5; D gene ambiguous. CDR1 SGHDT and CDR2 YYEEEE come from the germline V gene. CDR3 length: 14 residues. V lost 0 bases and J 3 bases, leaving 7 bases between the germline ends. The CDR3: CASSLGRNNQPQHF. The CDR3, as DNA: TGTGCCAGCAGCTTGGGCAGGAACAATCAGCCCCAGCATTTT.

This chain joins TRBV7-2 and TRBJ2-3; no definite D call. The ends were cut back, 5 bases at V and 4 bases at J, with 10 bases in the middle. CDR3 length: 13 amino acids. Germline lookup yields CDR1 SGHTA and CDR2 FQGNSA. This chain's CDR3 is CASSREGPDTQYF. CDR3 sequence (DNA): TGTGCCAGCAGCCGAGAAGGGCCAGATACGCAGTATTTT.

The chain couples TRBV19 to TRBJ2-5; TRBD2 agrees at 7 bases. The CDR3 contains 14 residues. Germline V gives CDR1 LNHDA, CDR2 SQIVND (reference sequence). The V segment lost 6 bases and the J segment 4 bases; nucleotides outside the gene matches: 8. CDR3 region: CASRDGGLGETQYF. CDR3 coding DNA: TGTGCCAGTAGAGACGGGGGGTTAGGAGAGACCCAGTACTTC.

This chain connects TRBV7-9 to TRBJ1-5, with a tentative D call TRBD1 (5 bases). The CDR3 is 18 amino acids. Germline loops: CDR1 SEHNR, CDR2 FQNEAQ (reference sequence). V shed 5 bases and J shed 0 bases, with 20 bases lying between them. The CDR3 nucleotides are TGTGCCAGCAGCCCGGGACTCAGGCCAGGTTATAGCAATCAGCCCCAGCATTTT. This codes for CASSPGLRPGYSNQPQHF.

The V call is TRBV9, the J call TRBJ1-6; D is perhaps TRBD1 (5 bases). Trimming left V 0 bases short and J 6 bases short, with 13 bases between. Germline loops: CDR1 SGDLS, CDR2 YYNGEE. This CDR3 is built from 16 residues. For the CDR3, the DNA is TGTGCCAGCAGCGTAGCGGAGGGGCCGATTAATTCACCCCTCCACTTT. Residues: CASSVAEGPINSPLHF. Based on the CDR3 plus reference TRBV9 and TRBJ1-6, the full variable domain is DSGVTQTPKHLITATGQRVTLRCSPRSGDLSVYWYQQSLDQGLQFLIQYYNGEERAKGNILERFSAQQFPDLHSELNLSSLELGDSALYFCASSVAEGPINSPLHFGNGTRLTVT.

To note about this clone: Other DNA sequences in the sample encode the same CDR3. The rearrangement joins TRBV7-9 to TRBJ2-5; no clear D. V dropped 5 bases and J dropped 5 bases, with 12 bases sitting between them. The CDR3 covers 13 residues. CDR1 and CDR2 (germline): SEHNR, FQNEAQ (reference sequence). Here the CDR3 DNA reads TGTGCCAGCAGCCTCTTCGGGCAGGAGACCCAGTACTTC. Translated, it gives CASSLFGQETQYF. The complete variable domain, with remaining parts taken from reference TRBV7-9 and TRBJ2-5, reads DTGVSQNPRHKITKRGQNVTFRCDPISEHNRLYWYRQTLGQGPEFLTYFQNEAQLEKSRLLSDRFSAERPKGSFSTLEIQRTEQGDSAMYLCASSLFGQETQYFGPGTRLLVL.

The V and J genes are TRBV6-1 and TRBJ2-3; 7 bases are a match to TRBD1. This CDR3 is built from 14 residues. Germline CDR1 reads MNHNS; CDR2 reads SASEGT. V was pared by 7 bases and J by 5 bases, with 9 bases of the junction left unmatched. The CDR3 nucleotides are TGTGCCAGCACTAGACAGGGTTTGGTAGATACGCAGTATTTT. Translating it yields CASTRQGLVDTQYF.

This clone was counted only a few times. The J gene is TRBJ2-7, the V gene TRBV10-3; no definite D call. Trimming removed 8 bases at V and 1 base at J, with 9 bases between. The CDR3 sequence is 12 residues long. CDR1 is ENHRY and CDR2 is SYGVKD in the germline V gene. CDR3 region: CAISAASYEQYF. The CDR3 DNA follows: TGTGCCATCTCGGCAGCGTCCTACGAGCAGTACTTC.

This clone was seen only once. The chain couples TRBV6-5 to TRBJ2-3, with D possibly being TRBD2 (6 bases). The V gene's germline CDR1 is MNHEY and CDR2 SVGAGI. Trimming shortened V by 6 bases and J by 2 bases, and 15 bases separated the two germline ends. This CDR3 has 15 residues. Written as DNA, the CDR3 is TGTGCCAGCAGACCTCTAGCGCCAGCCACAGATACGCAGTATTTT. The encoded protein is CASRPLAPATDTQYF.

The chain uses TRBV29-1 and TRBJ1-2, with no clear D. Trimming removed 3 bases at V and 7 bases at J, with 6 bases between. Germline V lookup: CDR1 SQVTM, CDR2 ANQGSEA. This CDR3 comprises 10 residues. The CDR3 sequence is CSVDRGGYTF. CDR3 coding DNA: TGCAGCGTTGACAGAGGTGGCTACACCTTC.

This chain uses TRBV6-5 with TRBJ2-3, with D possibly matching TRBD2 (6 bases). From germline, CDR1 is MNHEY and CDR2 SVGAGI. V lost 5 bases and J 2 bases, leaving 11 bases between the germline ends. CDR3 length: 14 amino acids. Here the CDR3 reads CASSRSGYTDTQYF. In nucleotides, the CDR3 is TGTGCCAGCAGTAGGAGCGGGTACACAGATACGCAGTATTTT.

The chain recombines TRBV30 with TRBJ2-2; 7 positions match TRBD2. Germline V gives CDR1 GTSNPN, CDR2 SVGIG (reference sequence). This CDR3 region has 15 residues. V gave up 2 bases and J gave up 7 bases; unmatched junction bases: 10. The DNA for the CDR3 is TGTGCCTGGAGTCAAAGGACGGGGAGGGGCGGGGAGCTGTTTTTT. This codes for CAWSQRTGRGGELFF. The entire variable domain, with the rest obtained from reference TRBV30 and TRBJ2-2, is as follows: SQTIHQWPATLVQPVGSPLSLECTVEGTSNPNLYWYRQAAGRGLQLLFYSVGIGQISSEVPQNLSASRPQDRQFILSSKKLLLSDSGFYLCAWSQRTGRGGELFFGEGSRLTVL.

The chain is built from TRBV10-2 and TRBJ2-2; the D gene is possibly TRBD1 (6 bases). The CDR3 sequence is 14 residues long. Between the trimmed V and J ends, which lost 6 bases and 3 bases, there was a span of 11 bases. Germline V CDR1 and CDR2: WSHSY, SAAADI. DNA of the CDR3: TGCGCCAGCAGGACGGGGACATACACCGGGGAGCTGTTTTTT. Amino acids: CASRTGTYTGELFF.

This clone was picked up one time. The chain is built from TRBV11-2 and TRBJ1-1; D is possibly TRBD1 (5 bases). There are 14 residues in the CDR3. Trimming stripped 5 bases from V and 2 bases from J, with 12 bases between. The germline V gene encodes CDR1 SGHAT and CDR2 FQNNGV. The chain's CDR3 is CASSTQGGNTEAFF. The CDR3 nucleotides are TGTGCCAGCAGCACCCAGGGTGGAAACACTGAAGCTTTCTTT.

CDR3 in DNA: TGTGCCAGCAGCCGAACGGTTTTAGGCTGGACCCAGTACTTC. Its protein product is CASSRTVLGWTQYF. V usage is TRBV7-2 and J usage is TRBJ2-5; D gene unclear. V was pared by 5 bases and J by 7 bases, with 17 bases between. CDR1 and CDR2 from the germline V gene are SGHTA and FQGNSA. This CDR3 contains 14 residues.

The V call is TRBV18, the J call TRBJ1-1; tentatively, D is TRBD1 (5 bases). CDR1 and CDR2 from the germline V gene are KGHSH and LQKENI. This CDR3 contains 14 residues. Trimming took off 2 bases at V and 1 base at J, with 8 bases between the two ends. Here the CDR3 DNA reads TGTGCCAGCTCACCAGGGGCTAGGAACACTGAAGCTTTCTTT. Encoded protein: CASSPGARNTEAFF.

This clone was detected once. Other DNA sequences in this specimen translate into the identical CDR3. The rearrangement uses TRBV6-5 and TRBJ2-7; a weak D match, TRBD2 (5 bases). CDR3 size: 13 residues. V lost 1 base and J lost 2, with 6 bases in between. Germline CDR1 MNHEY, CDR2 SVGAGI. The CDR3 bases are TGTGCCAGCAGTTACTGGGGAGCCTACGAGCAGTACTTC. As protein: CASSYWGAYEQYF.